This entry lists 23 T cell receptor beta chains sequenced from one sample in a study of cytomegalovirus exposure and HLA in healthy donors. The assay was immunoSEQ multiplex PCR, and TCRdb's table has in-frame clones only and misses some. The sample lists about 190,000 clones; approximately 88% were seen once. Source material: PBMCs. The receptors shown here come from a man aged 18-30 years in good health and CMV-seropositive.

The genes are TRBV19 and TRBJ2-7; 7 nucleotides agree with TRBD1. The ends lost 8 bases at V and 6 bases at J; junction bases unmatched: 10. This CDR3 spans 13 amino acids. Germline V gives CDR1 LNHDA, CDR2 SQIVND (reference sequence). The CDR3: CASSRGQTSEQYF. The CDR3, as DNA: TGTGCCAGTTCAAGGGGGCAGACAAGCGAGCAGTACTTC.

The chain links TRBV6-1 to TRBJ2-1; 7 nucleotides line up with TRBD1. Germline trimming cut 8 bases from V and 12 bases from J; bases unmatched to any gene: 4. The CDR3 has 10 residues. Germline assignment: CDR1 MNHNS and CDR2 SASEGT. CDR3 region: CASHRDRQFF. The CDR3 coding sequence is TGTGCCAGCCACCGGGACAGGCAGTTCTTC.

The V and J genes are TRBV28 and TRBJ2-7; 11 nucleotides match TRBD2. J lost 7 bases, V lost 6 bases, and 8 bases had no gene match. CDR1 is MDHEN and CDR2 is SYDVKM in the germline V gene. The CDR3 contains 14 residues. CDR3 sequence: CASRPLAGGGEQYF. The CDR3 DNA reads TGTGCCAGCAGACCCCTAGCGGGAGGAGGAGAGCAGTACTTC.

The CDR3 protein is CASSFGFFLGAGRKSNSYNEQFF. CDR3 DNA: TGTGCCAGCAGCTTTGGTTTCTTCCTGGGAGCGGGACGGAAGTCAAACTCCTACAATGAGCAGTTCTTC. The V call is TRBV13, the J call TRBJ2-1, with 7 bases matching TRBD2. Germline values: CDR1 PRHDT, CDR2 FYEKMQ (reference sequence). V was clipped by 3 bases and J by 0 bases; unmatched bases: 26. The CDR3 consists of 23 residues. The full variable domain, rest sourced from reference TRBV13 and TRBJ2-1, is AAGVIQSPRHLIKEKRETATLKCYPIPRHDTVYWYQQGPGQDPQFLISFYEKMQSDKGSIPDRFSAQQFSDYHSELNMSSLELGDSALYFCASSFGFFLGAGRKSNSYNEQFFGPGTRLTVL.

The V call is TRBV9, the J call TRBJ2-3; 9 nucleotides agree with TRBD2. In germline, CDR1 is SGDLS, CDR2 YYNGEE. The CDR3 sequence is 16 residues long. V shed 2 bases, J shed 6 bases, and the junction held 10 bases outside the gene matches. The CDR3 region is CASSVAGLARSDTQYF. The CDR3 DNA reads as TGTGCCAGCAGCGTGGCGGGACTAGCTCGTTCGGATACGCAGTATTTT.

The J gene is TRBJ1-2, the V gene TRBV5-1, with 8 positions matching TRBD1. Germline CDR1 and CDR2: SGHRS and YFSETQ. The CDR3 extends over 15 amino acids. Trimming took 7 bases from V and 4 from J; bases not matched to a gene: 12. CDR3 amino acids: CASGLQGAVGYGYTF. CDR3 nucleotide sequence: TGCGCCAGCGGACTTCAGGGGGCGGTAGGCTATGGCTACACCTTC.

The chain recombines TRBV18 with TRBJ2-2, with D perhaps matching TRBD1 (6 bases). Trimming left V 7 bases short and J 2 bases short, with 11 bases between. The germline CDR1 and CDR2 sequences are KGHSH and LQKENI. This CDR3 comprises 14 residues. This CDR3 is CASYDRPNTGELFF. The CDR3 region has the DNA TGTGCCAGCTACGACAGGCCTAACACCGGGGAGCTGTTTTTT.

The chain links TRBV28 to TRBJ1-1, with TRBD1 matching 12 bases. The germline V gene has CDR1 MDHEN and CDR2 SYDVKM. There are 16 residues in the CDR3. V dropped 6 bases and J dropped 3; count of bases not matched to a gene: 8. The CDR3 region is CASSRDRGPQYTEAFF. The DNA for the CDR3 is TGTGCCAGCAGCCGGGACAGGGGGCCTCAGTACACTGAAGCTTTCTTT.

The J gene is TRBJ2-5, the V gene TRBV5-6; 7 positions match TRBD2. Germline V gene lookup returns CDR1 SGHDT and CDR2 YYEEEE. The CDR3 is made up of 15 amino acids. Trimming cost V 3 bases and J 1 base; bases outside gene matches: 6. The CDR3 DNA is TGTGCCAGCAGCTGGCCTAGCGGAGTCCAAGAGACCCAGTACTTC. Translated, it gives CASSWPSGVQETQYF.

CDR3 bases: TGTGCCAGCAGCGCATCCCTCAGGGACACCGTAGCCAAAAACATTCAGTACTTC. It translates to CASSASLRDTVAKNIQYF. The chain links TRBV5-5 to TRBJ2-4, with D maybe TRBD1 (6 bases). The CDR3 totals 18 residues. V lost 4 bases and J lost 0, with 20 bases in between. CDR1 SGHKS and CDR2 YYEKEE come from the germline V gene (reference sequence).

The chain links TRBV11-2 to TRBJ2-7, with unresolved D. Trimming took off 5 bases at V and 3 bases at J, with 5 bases between the two ends. Looked up from germline, CDR1 is SGHAT and CDR2 is FQNNGV. This CDR3 region has 11 residues. In DNA, the CDR3 is TGTGCCAGCAGCCCCAGCTACGAGCAGTACTTC. It is translated as CASSPSYEQYF.

This clone was seen just once. The chain employs TRBV15 and TRBJ1-1; 7 nucleotides line up with TRBD1. Germline V gene data show CDR1 as LNHNV and CDR2 as YYDKDF (reference sequence). This CDR3 is 15 amino acids long. Germline trimming cut 3 bases from V and 1 base from J; bases unmatched to any gene: 5. As DNA, the CDR3 is TGTGCCACCAGCAGCCTCCGGGACAGGAACACTGAAGCTTTCTTT. Amino acids: CATSSLRDRNTEAFF.

J is TRBJ2-3 and V is TRBV19, with TRBD2 identical over 11 bases. The germline CDR1 and CDR2 sequences are LNHDA and SQIVND (reference sequence). V was clipped by 5 bases and J by 6 bases; unmatched bases: 10. The CDR3 sequence is 16 residues long. CDR3: CASSGLASGRTDTQYF. CDR3 sequence (DNA): TGTGCCAGTAGTGGACTGGCTAGCGGGAGGACGGATACGCAGTATTTT.

V and J are TRBV5-1 and TRBJ2-7, with TRBD2 identical over 15 bases. CDR1 is SGHRS, CDR2 YFSETQ, per germline. The J segment lost 7 bases and the V segment lost 1 base, leaving 12 bases of the junction unmatched. This CDR3 contains 18 residues. CDR3 DNA sequence: TGCGCCAGCAGCTTGTCCCTTGGACTAGCGGGAGGGCCCGTGGAGCAGTACTTC. The encoded protein is CASSLSLGLAGGPVEQYF.

In its sample, this clone was seen a few times. The chain uses TRBV6-4 and TRBJ2-6; D might be TRBD2 (6 bases). Trimming took 3 bases from V and 0 from J, leaving 9 bases between them. Germline V gene data show CDR1 as MRHNA and CDR2 as SNTAGT. This CDR3 has 16 amino acids. The chain's CDR3 is CASSESGGSGANVLTF. The CDR3 nucleotides read TGTGCCAGCAGTGAATCCGGGGGCTCTGGGGCCAACGTCCTGACTTTC.

The chain has TRBV4-3 and TRBJ2-1, with TRBD2 identical over 13 bases. CDR3 length: 16 residues. V was clipped by 4 bases and J by 2 bases; unmatched bases: 2. CDR1 is LGHNA, CDR2 YSLEER, per germline. The CDR3 nucleotides read TGCGCCAGCAGCCTCGGGACTAGCGGGACCTACAATGAGCAGTTCTTC. The encoded protein is CASSLGTSGTYNEQFF.

Only one count was recorded for this clone. J is TRBJ2-5 and V is TRBV5-6, with 13 bases identical to TRBD2. Germline V lookup: CDR1 SGHDT, CDR2 YYEEEE. Trimming at V came to 2 bases and at J to 2 bases, leaving 3 bases not matched to a gene. The CDR3 has 16 amino acids. CDR3: CASSLRTSGGQETQYF. The CDR3 nucleotides read TGTGCCAGCAGCTTAAGGACTAGCGGGGGACAAGAGACCCAGTACTTC.

The V gene is TRBV9, the J gene TRBJ2-2, with 7 bases matching TRBD1. With 4 bases clipped from V and 4 bases from J, the junction kept 10 bases outside the gene matches. The CDR3 is 16 amino acids. Germline V lookup: CDR1 SGDLS, CDR2 YYNGEE. CDR3 region: CASSPTGTVGTGELFF. CDR3 coding DNA: TGTGCCAGCAGCCCGACAGGGACGGTCGGCACCGGGGAGCTGTTTTTT. The whole variable domain, remainder taken from reference TRBV9 and TRBJ2-2, is DSGVTQTPKHLITATGQRVTLRCSPRSGDLSVYWYQQSLDQGLQFLIQYYNGEERAKGNILERFSAQQFPDLHSELNLSSLELGDSALYFCASSPTGTVGTGELFFGEGSRLTVL.

The DNA of the CDR3 is TGTGCCAGCAGCTCAAAAGAGACCCAGTACTTC. As protein: CASSSKETQYF. The chain combines TRBV7-9 with TRBJ2-5; D call uncertain. The CDR3 loop spans 11 amino acids. Germline V gives CDR1 SEHNR, CDR2 FQNEAQ (reference sequence). With 4 bases removed from V and 3 bases from J, the gap between germline ends came to 3 bases. The entire variable domain, with the rest obtained from reference TRBV7-9 and TRBJ2-5, is as follows: DTGVSQNPRHKITKRGQNVTFRCDPISEHNRLYWYRQTLGQGPEFLTYFQNEAQLEKSRLLSDRFSAERPKGSFSTLEIQRTEQGDSAMYLCASSSKETQYFGPGTRLLVL.

J is TRBJ2-5 and V is TRBV5-6; D may be TRBD1 (6 bases). The CDR3 loop spans 14 amino acids. V dropped 2 bases and J dropped 2 bases, with 10 bases sitting between them. CDR1 SGHDT and CDR2 YYEEEE come from the germline V gene. The CDR3 is CASSFPTGQETQYF. DNA of the CDR3: TGTGCCAGCAGCTTCCCGACAGGACAAGAGACCCAGTACTTC. The full variable domain, rest sourced from reference TRBV5-6 and TRBJ2-5, is DAGVTQSPTHLIKTRGQQVTLRCSPKSGHDTVSWYQQALGQGPQFIFQYYEEEERQRGNFPDRFSGHQFPNYSSELNVNALLLGDSALYLCASSFPTGQETQYFGPGTRLLVL.

This chain uses TRBV5-1 with TRBJ2-1; 7 bases map to TRBD2. Germline V lookup: CDR1 SGHRS, CDR2 YFSETQ. This CDR3 contains 15 residues. Losses at the gene ends were 1 base for V and 0 bases for J; bases not matched to a gene: 1. The CDR3, as DNA: TGCGCCAGCAGCTTGAGCGGGGACTCCTACAATGAGCAGTTCTTC. Residues: CASSLSGDSYNEQFF.

The chain carries TRBV9 and TRBJ1-1; 7 bases fit TRBD1. The V segment lost 4 bases and the J segment 3 bases; nucleotides outside the gene matches: 9. The CDR3 has 15 amino acids. Germline V CDR1 and CDR2: SGDLS, YYNGEE. The chain's CDR3 is CASSLTLQGDTEAFF. As DNA, the CDR3 is TGTGCCAGCAGCCTTACTCTCCAGGGGGACACTGAAGCTTTCTTT.

The V gene is TRBV5-8, the J gene TRBJ2-1; the match to TRBD1 covers 9 bases. Looked up from germline, CDR1 is SGHTS and CDR2 is YDEGEE. CDR3 length: 14 residues. J was trimmed by 10 bases and V by 0 bases; bases with no gene match: 5. The CDR3: CASSLVQGATEQFF. The CDR3 region has the DNA TGTGCCAGCAGCTTGGTACAGGGGGCGACCGAGCAGTTCTTC.